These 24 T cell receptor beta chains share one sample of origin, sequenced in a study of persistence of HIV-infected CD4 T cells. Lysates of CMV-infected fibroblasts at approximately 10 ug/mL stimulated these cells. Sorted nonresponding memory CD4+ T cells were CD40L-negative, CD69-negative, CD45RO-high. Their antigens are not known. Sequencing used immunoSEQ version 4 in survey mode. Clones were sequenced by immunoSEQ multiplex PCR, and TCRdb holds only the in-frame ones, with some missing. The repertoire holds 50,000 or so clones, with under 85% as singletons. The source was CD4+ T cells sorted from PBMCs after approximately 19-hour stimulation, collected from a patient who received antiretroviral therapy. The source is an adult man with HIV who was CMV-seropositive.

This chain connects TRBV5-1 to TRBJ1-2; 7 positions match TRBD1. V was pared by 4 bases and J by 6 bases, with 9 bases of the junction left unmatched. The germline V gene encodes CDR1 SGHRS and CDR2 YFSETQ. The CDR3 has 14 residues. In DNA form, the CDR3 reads TGCGCCAGCAGCCCAGACAGGGATTACGATGGCTACACCTTC. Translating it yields CASSPDRDYDGYTF.

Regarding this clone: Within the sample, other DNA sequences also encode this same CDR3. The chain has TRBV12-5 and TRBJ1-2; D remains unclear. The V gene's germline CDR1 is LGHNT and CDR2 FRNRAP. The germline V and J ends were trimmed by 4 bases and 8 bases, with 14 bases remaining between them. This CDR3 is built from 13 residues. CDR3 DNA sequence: TGTGCTAGTGGTTCCCCGCAAGGGAAAGGCTACACCTTC. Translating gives CASGSPQGKGYTF.

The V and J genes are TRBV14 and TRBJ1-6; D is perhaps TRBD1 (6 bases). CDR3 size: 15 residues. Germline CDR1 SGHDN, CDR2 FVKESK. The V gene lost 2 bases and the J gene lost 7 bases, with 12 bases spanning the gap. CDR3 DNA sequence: TGTGCCAGCAGCCAACTAGGACAGACAAATTCACCCCTCCACTTT. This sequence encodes CASSQLGQTNSPLHF.

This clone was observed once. The CDR3 DNA sequence: TGTGCCAGCAGCCCCTCGGGACTATACACAGATACGCAGTATTTT. It yields the protein CASSPSGLYTDTQYF. V gene TRBV5-4 combines with J gene TRBJ2-3, with 7 bases identical to TRBD2. Germline-derived CDR1 and CDR2 are SGHNT and YYREEE (reference sequence). The CDR3 extends over 15 amino acids. V dropped 4 bases and J dropped 2; count of bases not matched to a gene: 7.

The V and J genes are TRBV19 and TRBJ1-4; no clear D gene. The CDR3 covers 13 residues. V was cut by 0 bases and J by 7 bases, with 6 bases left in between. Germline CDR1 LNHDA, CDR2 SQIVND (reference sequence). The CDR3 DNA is TGTGCCAGTAGTATAGAAAAGGGTGAAAAACTGTTTTTT. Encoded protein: CASSIEKGEKLFF.

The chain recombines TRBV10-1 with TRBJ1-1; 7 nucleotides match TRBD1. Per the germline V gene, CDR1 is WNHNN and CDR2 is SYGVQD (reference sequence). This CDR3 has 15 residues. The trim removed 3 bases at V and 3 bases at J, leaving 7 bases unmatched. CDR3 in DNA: TGCGCCAGCAGTGACACCACAGGGGTTGACACTGAAGCTTTCTTT. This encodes CASSDTTGVDTEAFF.

The CDR3 DNA is TGTGCCAGCAGCTTGGACGGACAGGGGGCACTCGAGCAGTACTTC. Translation gives CASSLDGQGALEQYF. The gene calls are TRBV7-2 and TRBJ2-7; TRBD1 aligns across 11 bases. CDR1 and CDR2 from the germline V gene are SGHTA and FQGNSA. Losses at the gene ends were 3 bases for V and 6 bases for J; bases not matched to a gene: 7. The CDR3 is 15 residues long.

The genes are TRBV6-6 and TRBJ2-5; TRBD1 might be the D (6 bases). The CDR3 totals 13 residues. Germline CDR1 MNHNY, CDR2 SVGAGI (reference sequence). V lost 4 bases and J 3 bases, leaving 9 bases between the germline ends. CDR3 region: CASSFGQKETQYF. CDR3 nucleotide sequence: TGTGCCAGCAGTTTCGGACAGAAAGAGACCCAGTACTTC.

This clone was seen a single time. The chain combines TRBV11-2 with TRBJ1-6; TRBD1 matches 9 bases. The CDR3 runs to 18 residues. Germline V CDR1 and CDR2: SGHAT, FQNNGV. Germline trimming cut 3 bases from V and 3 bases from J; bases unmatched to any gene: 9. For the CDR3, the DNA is TGTGCCAGCAGCTTTTTCGGTGGACAGGGGTTCTATAATTCACCCCTCCACTTT. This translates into CASSFFGGQGFYNSPLHF. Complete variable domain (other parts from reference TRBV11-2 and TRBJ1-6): EAGVAQSPRYKIIEKRQSVAFWCNPISGHATLYWYQQILGQGPKLLIQFQNNGVVDDSQLPKDRFSAERLKGVDSTLKIQPAKLEDSAVYLCASSFFGGQGFYNSPLHFGNGTRLTVT.

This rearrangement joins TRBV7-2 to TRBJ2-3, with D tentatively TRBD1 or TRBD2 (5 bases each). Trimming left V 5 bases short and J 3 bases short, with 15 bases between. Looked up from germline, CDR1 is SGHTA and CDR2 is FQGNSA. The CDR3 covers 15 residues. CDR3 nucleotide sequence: TGTGCCAGCAGCCACCGGGGCCAACGTACAGATACGCAGTATTTT. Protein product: CASSHRGQRTDTQYF.

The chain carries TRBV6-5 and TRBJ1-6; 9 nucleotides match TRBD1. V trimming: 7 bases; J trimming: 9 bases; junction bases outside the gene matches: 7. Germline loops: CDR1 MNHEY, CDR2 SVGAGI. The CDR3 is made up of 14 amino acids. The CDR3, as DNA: TGTGCCAGCACCCAGACAGGGGGAGGTTCACCCCTCCACTTT. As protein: CASTQTGGGSPLHF.

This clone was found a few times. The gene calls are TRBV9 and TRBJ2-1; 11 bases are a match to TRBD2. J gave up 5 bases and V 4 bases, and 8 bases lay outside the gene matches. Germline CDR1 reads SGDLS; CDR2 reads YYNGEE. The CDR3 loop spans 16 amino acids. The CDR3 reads CASSLMSGLADNEQFF. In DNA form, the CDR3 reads TGTGCCAGCAGCCTAATGTCGGGACTAGCGGACAATGAGCAGTTCTTC.

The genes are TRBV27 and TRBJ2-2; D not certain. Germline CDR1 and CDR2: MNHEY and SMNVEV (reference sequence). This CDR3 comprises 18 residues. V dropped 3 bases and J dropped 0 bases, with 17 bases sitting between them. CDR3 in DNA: TGTGCCAGCAGTTTTCGCTACGGGTCCCTCGCGAACACCGGGGAGCTGTTTTTT. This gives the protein CASSFRYGSLANTGELFF.

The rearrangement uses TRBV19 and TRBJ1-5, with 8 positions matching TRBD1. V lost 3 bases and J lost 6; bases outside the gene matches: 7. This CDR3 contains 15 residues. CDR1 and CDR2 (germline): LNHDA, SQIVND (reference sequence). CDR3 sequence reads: CASSISTGASQPQHF. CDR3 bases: TGTGCCAGTAGTATCTCGACAGGGGCCAGTCAGCCCCAGCATTTT.

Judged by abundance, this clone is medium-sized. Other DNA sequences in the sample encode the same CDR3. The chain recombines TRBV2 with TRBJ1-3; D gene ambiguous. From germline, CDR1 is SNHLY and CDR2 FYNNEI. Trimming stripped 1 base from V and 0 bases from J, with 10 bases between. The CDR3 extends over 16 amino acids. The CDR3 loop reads CASSEGQRYSGNTIYF. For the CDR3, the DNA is TGTGCCAGCAGTGAAGGGCAGCGCTACTCTGGAAACACCATATATTTT.

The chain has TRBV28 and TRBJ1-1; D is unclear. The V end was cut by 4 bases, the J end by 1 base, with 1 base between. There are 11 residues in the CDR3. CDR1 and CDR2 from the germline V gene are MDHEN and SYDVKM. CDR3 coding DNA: TGTGCCAGCAGTTCGAACACTGAAGCTTTCTTT. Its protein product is CASSSNTEAFF.

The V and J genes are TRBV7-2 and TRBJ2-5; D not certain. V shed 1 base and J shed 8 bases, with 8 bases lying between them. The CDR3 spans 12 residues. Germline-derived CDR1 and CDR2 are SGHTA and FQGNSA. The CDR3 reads CASSLGLQTQYF. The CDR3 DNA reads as TGTGCCAGCAGCTTAGGTCTACAAACCCAGTACTTC.

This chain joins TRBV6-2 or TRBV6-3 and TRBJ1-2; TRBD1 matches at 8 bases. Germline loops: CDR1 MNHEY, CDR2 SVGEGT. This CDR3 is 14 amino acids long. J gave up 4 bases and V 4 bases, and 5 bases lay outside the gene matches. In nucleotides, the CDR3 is TGTGCCAGCAGTTCTCTGGGACAGGTCTATGGCTACACCTTC. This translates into CASSSLGQVYGYTF.

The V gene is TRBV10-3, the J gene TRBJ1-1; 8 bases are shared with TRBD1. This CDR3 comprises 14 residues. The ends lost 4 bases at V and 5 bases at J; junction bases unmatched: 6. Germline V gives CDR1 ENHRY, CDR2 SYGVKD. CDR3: CAISATGGETEAFF. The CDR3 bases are TGTGCCATCAGTGCCACAGGGGGAGAAACTGAAGCTTTCTTT.

CDR3: CASSLDWDRGFDEQYF. The CDR3, as DNA: TGTGCCAGCAGCTTAGATTGGGACAGGGGTTTCGACGAGCAGTACTTC. V usage is TRBV7-2 and J usage is TRBJ2-7, with 10 bases matching TRBD1. The CDR3 sequence is 16 residues long. J was trimmed by 5 bases and V by 1 base; bases with no gene match: 8. Looked up from germline, CDR1 is SGHTA and CDR2 is FQGNSA. The variable domain in full, completed from reference TRBV7-2 and TRBJ2-7, reads GAGVSQSPSNKVTEKGKDVELRCDPISGHTALYWYRQSLGQGLEFLIYFQGNSAPDKSGLPSDRFSAERTGGSVSTLTIQRTQQEDSAVYLCASSLDWDRGFDEQYFGPGTRLTVT.

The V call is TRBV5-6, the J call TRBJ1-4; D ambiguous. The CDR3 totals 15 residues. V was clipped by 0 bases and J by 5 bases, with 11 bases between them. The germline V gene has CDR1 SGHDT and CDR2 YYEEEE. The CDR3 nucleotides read TGTGCCAGCAGCTTGGTAGGAACTGAGAATGAAAAACTGTTTTTT. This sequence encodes CASSLVGTENEKLFF. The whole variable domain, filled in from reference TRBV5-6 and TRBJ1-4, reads DAGVTQSPTHLIKTRGQQVTLRCSPKSGHDTVSWYQQALGQGPQFIFQYYEEEERQRGNFPDRFSGHQFPNYSSELNVNALLLGDSALYLCASSLVGTENEKLFFGSGTQLSVL.

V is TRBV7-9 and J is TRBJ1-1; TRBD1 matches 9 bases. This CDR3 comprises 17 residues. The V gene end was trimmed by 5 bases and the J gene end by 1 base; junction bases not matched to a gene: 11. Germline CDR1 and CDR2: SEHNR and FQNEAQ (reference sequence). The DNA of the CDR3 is TGTGCCAGCAGCCAATACACCGGGACAGGGTGGAACACTGAAGCTTTCTTT. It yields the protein CASSQYTGTGWNTEAFF.

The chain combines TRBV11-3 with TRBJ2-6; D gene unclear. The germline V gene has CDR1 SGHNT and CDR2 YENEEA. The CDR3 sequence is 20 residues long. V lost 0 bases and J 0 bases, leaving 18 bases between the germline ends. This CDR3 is CASSLEFVSYSHSGANVLTF. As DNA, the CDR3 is TGTGCCAGCAGCTTAGAATTTGTCTCCTACAGCCACTCTGGGGCCAACGTCCTGACTTTC.

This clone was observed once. The CDR3 DNA reads as TGCGCCAGCAAGAACACCGGGGAGCTGTTTTTT. This translates into CASKNTGELFF. The gene calls are TRBV5-1 and TRBJ2-2; D not resolved. Trimming left V 6 bases short and J 1 base short, with 1 base between. The CDR3 is 11 residues long. Germline V gives CDR1 SGHRS, CDR2 YFSETQ. Variable domain in full (rest from reference TRBV5-1 and TRBJ2-2): KAGVTQTPRYLIKTRGQQVTLSCSPISGHRSVSWYQQTPGQGLQFLFEYFSETQRNKGNFPGRFSGRQFSNSRSEMNVSTLELGDSALYLCASKNTGELFFGEGSRLTVL.